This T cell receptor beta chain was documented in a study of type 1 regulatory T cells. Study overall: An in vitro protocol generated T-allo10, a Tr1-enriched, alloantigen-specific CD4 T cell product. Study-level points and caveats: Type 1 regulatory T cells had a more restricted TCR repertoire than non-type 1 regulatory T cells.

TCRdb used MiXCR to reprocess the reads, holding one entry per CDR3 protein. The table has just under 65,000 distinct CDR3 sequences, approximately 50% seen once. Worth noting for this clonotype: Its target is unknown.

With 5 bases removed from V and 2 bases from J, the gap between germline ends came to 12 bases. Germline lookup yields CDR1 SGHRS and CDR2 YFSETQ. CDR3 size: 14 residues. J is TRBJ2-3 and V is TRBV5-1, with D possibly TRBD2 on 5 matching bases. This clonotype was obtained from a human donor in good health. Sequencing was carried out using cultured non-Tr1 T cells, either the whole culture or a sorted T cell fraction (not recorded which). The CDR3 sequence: CASREETSTDTQYF. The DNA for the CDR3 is TGCGCCAGCAGGGAGGAAACCTCCACAGATACGCAGTATTTT.